A selection of T cell receptor beta chains follows, all from one sample in a study of identical twins. TCRdb called the 5' RACE reads again in MiXCR, with one record for every CDR3 protein. The sample lists around 140,000 distinct CDR3 sequences; approximately 4% were seen once. The sequencing input was memory T cells sorted from blood. These TCRs come from a young man in good health. Each CDR3 is given with its conserved first and last residue. The D gene is left open where the match is weak. A row's size may be missing; if present it is once, few, many or a size class.

TRBV6-5,TRBJ2-1,TRBD1,many,TGTGCCAGCAGTTTTCGCAGGGGGTACAATGAGCAGTTCTTC,CASSFRRGYNEQFF
TRBV9,TRBJ2-2,NA,few,TGTGCCAGCAGCGCCTCGGGAGCGGCGAACACCGGGGAGCTGTTTTTT,CASSASGAANTGELFF
TRBV18,TRBJ2-7,NA,many,TGTGCCAGCTCACCTGATACAGGGTACCACGAGCAGTACTTC,CASSPDTGYHEQYF
TRBV12-3/TRBV12-4,TRBJ2-3,NA,many,TGTGCCAGCAGCCAATGGGGGGGGCCCACGGATACGCAGTATTTT,CASSQWGGPTDTQYF
TRBV5-1,TRBJ2-5,TRBD1,many,TGCGCCAGCAGCGAGACAGGGCAGCGGGAGACCCAGTACTTC,CASSETGQRETQYF
TRBV5-5,TRBJ2-7,TRBD1,many,TGTGCCAGCAGCTCAAACAGGGGTAAAGGCGAGCAGTACTTC,CASSSNRGKGEQYF
TRBV11-2,TRBJ1-2,TRBD1,many,TGTGCCAGCAGCTTAGAAAACAGGGGCGGCTACACCTTC,CASSLENRGGYTF
TRBV2,TRBJ2-3,NA,many,TGTGCCAGCAGCCACCCCCTGGAAACAGATACGCAGTATTTT,CASSHPLETDTQYF
TRBV30,TRBJ1-6,NA,many,TGTGCCTGGAGTGTCACCCAGGGTCCGAATTCACCCCTCCACTTT,CAWSVTQGPNSPLHF
TRBV6-2/TRBV6-3,TRBJ2-7,TRBD1,many,TGTGCCAGCAGTTACCGGGGACAGGGCTACGAGCAGTACTTC,CASSYRGQGYEQYF
TRBV10-3,TRBJ2-1,NA,many,TGTGCCATCAGTGTTAATTCGAATGAGCAGTTCTTC,CAISVNSNEQFF
TRBV2,TRBJ2-3,TRBD2,many,TGTGCCAGCAACCTAGCGGGAGACACAGATACGCAGTATTTT,CASNLAGDTDTQYF
TRBV3-1,TRBJ2-3,NA,many,TGTGCCAGCAGCCAAGGAGTCTTTAACACAGATACGCAGTATTTT,CASSQGVFNTDTQYF
TRBV14,TRBJ2-5,NA,many,TGTGCCAGCAGCCAAGTGGGGGTTCGAGAGACCCAGTACTTC,CASSQVGVRETQYF
TRBV7-6,TRBJ1-6,NA,NA,TGTGCCAGCAGGGGGCTTAATTCACCCCTCCACTTT,CASRGLNSPLHF
TRBV5-1,TRBJ1-2,NA,many,TGCGCCAGCAGGCAGGGTAACGATGGCTACACCTTC,CASRQGNDGYTF
TRBV15,TRBJ1-1,TRBD1,many,TGTGCCACCAGCAGAGATGGACAGGCGAACACTGAAGCTTTCTTT,CATSRDGQANTEAFF
TRBV3-1,TRBJ2-3,NA,few,TGTGCCAGCAGCCAGGGGCTAGCAGAGAATACGCAGTATTTT,CASSQGLAENTQYF
TRBV20-1,TRBJ1-3,NA,many,TGCAGTGCCCCAGCTCCGGCGACAAGAAACACCATATATTTT,CSAPAPATRNTIYF
TRBV12-3/TRBV12-4,TRBJ2-7,NA,many,TGTGCCAGCAGCACAGACTCCCGCCCGGAGGACGAGCAGTACTTC,CASSTDSRPEDEQYF
TRBV6-5,TRBJ2-3,NA,many,TGTGCCAGCCGGGCCACAGATACGCAGTATTTT,CASRATDTQYF
TRBV7-2,TRBJ2-4,TRBD2,many,TGTGCCAGCAGCTTAGTGGTGGGAGGGCCCGGAAACATTCAGTACTTC,CASSLVVGGPGNIQYF
TRBV12-3/TRBV12-4,TRBJ1-6,TRBD1,many,TGTGCCAGCAGCCGGGACAGAAAAACACCCCTCCACTTT,CASSRDRKTPLHF
TRBV11-2,TRBJ1-3,TRBD1,many,TGTGCCAGCAGCCCGACAGGGAATTCTGGAAACACCATATATTTT,CASSPTGNSGNTIYF
TRBV12-3/TRBV12-4,TRBJ1-5,NA,many,TGTGCCAGCAGTTTTAGCGGGGAAGGGCAGCCCCAGCATTTT,CASSFSGEGQPQHF
TRBV4-1,TRBJ1-6,TRBD1,many,TGCGCCAGCAGCTATAGAACGGGACAGCTTAATTCACCCCTCCACTTT,CASSYRTGQLNSPLHF
TRBV6-6,TRBJ1-2,NA,many,TGTGCCAGCAGTTACACCACAGGGCGTGGCTACACCTTC,CASSYTTGRGYTF
TRBV14,TRBJ1-1,NA,many,TGTGCCAGCAGCCAAGATCTGCCATCCCTGAACACTGAAGCTTTCTTT,CASSQDLPSLNTEAFF
TRBV28,TRBJ2-1,TRBD1,few,TGTGCCAGCAGTTTTTCCTGGACAGGGGGCTTGAATGAGCAGTTCTTC,CASSFSWTGGLNEQFF
TRBV12-5,TRBJ2-3,TRBD2,NA,TGTGCTAGTGGTTTAAATCCTAGCGGGAGGGGGAGCACAGATACGCAGTATTTT,CASGLNPSGRGSTDTQYF
TRBV2,TRBJ2-5,NA,many,TGTGCCAGCAGCGCGGGACCCGTTATAGAGACCCAGTACTTC,CASSAGPVIETQYF
TRBV10-3,TRBJ1-4,NA,many,TGTGCCATCGGGAATAATGAAAAACTGTTTTTT,CAIGNNEKLFF
TRBV5-5,TRBJ2-2,NA,many,TGTGCCAGCAGCTTGGAGGGACCCGGGGAGCTGTTTTTT,CASSLEGPGELFF
TRBV9,TRBJ2-1,NA,NA,TGTGCCAGCAGCGAGGGAGTTAAGGAGCAGTTCTTC,CASSEGVKEQFF
TRBV7-2,TRBJ2-1,NA,many,TGTGCCAGCAGCTTAGACCCACTAGTCTCCAATGAGCAGTTCTTC,CASSLDPLVSNEQFF
TRBV12-3/TRBV12-4,TRBJ2-2,TRBD1,many,TGTGCCAGCAGTTTTGAGGGACAGTCTATCGGGGAGCTGTTTTTT,CASSFEGQSIGELFF
TRBV20-1,TRBJ1-2,TRBD1,many,TGCAGTGCTAGCAGGACAGGGCGCGGGAAAGGCTACACCTTC,CSASRTGRGKGYTF
TRBV5-5,TRBJ2-2,TRBD1,many,TGTGCCAGCAGTCAACAGGGGGCAATCGGGGAGCTGTTTTTT,CASSQQGAIGELFF
TRBV20-1,TRBJ1-1,NA,many,TGCAGTGCTAGGCCCCAGATTGGTGAAGCTTTCTTT,CSARPQIGEAFF
TRBV20-1,TRBJ2-1,TRBD2,many,TGCAGTGCTAGTTATCTAGCGGGGAAGGCCAATGAGCAGTTCTTC,CSASYLAGKANEQFF
TRBV7-2,TRBJ1-2,NA,few,TGTGCCAGCAGTCGGGACCTTGGCTACACCTTC,CASSRDLGYTF
TRBV11-3,TRBJ2-1,NA,NA,TGTGCCAGCAGCCCCCGACAGTCCTCCTACAATGAGCAGTTCTTC,CASSPRQSSYNEQFF
TRBV3-1,TRBJ1-1,NA,many,TGTGCCAGCAGCCAGTCGGACGGCACTGAAGCTTTCTTT,CASSQSDGTEAFF
TRBV5-6,TRBJ2-2,TRBD1,few,TGTGCCAGCAGCCGGGACAGGGTCAACACCGGGGAGCTGTTTTTT,CASSRDRVNTGELFF
TRBV6-1,TRBJ2-2,NA,once,TGTGCCAGCGGTGAAGCTTGGGGGGAGCTGTTTTTT,CASGEAWGELFF
TRBV6-5,TRBJ2-5,TRBD1,many,TGTGCCAGCAGTTCCTTGACAGGGGGCCAAGAGACCCAGTACTTC,CASSSLTGGQETQYF
TRBV20-1,TRBJ2-1,TRBD2,many,TGCAGTGCTAGAGATGAGGGACTAGGGCTTGAGCAGTTCTTC,CSARDEGLGLEQFF
TRBV7-7,TRBJ2-5,TRBD1,many,TGTGCCAGCAGCTTGGTAGGGGGACAGCGGGAGACCCAGTACTTC,CASSLVGGQRETQYF
TRBV7-2,TRBJ2-1,NA,few,TGTGCCAGCAGCTTAGCACCCGGGACTCTGTCCTACAATGAGCAGTTCTTC,CASSLAPGTLSYNEQFF